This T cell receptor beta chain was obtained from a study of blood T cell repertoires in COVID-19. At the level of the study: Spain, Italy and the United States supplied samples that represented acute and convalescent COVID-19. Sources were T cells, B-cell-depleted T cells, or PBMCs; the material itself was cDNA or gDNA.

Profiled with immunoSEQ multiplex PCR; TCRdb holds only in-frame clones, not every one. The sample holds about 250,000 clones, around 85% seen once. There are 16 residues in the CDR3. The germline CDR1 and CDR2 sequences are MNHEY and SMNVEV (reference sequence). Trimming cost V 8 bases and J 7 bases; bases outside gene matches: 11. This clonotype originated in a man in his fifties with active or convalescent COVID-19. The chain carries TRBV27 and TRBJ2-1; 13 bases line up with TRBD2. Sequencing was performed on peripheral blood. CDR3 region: CASGFRTGLAGNEQFF. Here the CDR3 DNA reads TGTGCCAGCGGATTTCGGACGGGACTAGCGGGAAATGAGCAGTTCTTC.